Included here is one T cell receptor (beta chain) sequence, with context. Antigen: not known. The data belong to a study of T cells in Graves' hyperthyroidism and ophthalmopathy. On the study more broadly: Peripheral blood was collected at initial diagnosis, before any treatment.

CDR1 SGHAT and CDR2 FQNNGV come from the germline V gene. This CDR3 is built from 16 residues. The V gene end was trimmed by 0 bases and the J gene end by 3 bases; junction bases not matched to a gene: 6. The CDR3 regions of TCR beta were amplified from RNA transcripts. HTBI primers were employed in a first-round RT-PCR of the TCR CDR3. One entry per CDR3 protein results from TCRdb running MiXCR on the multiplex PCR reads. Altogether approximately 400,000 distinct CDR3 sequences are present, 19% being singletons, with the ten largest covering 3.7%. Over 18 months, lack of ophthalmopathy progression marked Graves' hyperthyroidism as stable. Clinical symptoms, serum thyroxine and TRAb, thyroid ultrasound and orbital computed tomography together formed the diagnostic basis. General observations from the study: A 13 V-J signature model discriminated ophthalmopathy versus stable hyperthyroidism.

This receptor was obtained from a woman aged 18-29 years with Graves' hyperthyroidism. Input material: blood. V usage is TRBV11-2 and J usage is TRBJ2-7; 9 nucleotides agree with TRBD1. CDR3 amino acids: CASSLERTGDGYEQYF. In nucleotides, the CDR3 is TGTGCCAGCAGCTTAGAAAGGACAGGGGACGGCTACGAGCAGTACTTC.